These 14 T cell receptor beta chains share one sample of origin, sequenced in a study of technical replicates of blood from several donors. Produced via immunoSEQ multiplex PCR; TCRdb's table is partial and in-frame only. Found here are over 10,000 clones, roughly 92% of them singletons; the top ten hold over 6.5%. Sequencing was done on a sample of PBMCs. The receptor source for this set is a human donor in good health.

This clone has a handful of counts. The chain employs TRBV5-1 and TRBJ2-7; the match to TRBD2 covers 9 bases. The CDR3 covers 16 residues. Germline assignment: CDR1 SGHRS and CDR2 YFSETQ. The J segment lost 0 bases and the V segment lost 3 bases, leaving 7 bases of the junction unmatched. The CDR3 here is CASSSRLAETSYEQYF. Here the CDR3 DNA reads TGCGCCAGCAGCTCCCGACTAGCGGAAACCTCCTACGAGCAGTACTTC.

The sample holds one count of this clone. This chain uses TRBV5-6 with TRBJ2-7; no clear D. This CDR3 spans 11 amino acids. Deletions cut 1 base from V and 5 bases from J, with 4 bases between. Germline V CDR1 and CDR2: SGHDT, YYEEEE. In DNA form, the CDR3 reads TGTGCCAGCAGCTTGCGTAACGAGCAGTACTTC. Its protein is CASSLRNEQYF.

The rearrangement links TRBV25-1 to TRBJ2-5; D remains ambiguous. The germline V gene has CDR1 MGHDK and CDR2 SYGVNS. The CDR3 extends over 14 amino acids. Trimming cost V 3 bases and J 0 bases, with 8 bases left between them. For the CDR3, the DNA is TGTGCCAGCAGTGATCCCAGGTACCAAGAGACCCAGTACTTC. It is translated as CASSDPRYQETQYF.

The chain is built from TRBV7-9 and TRBJ2-7, with TRBD1 identical over 8 bases. CDR3 size: 14 residues. Germline CDR1 SEHNR, CDR2 FQNEAQ (reference sequence). The V segment lost 5 bases and the J segment 2 bases; nucleotides outside the gene matches: 5. This chain's CDR3 is CASSPDRGTYEQYF. The CDR3 DNA sequence: TGTGCCAGCAGCCCTGACAGGGGAACCTACGAGCAGTACTTC. The entire variable domain, with the rest obtained from reference TRBV7-9 and TRBJ2-7, is as follows: DTGVSQNPRHKITKRGQNVTFRCDPISEHNRLYWYRQTLGQGPEFLTYFQNEAQLEKSRLLSDRFSAERPKGSFSTLEIQRTEQGDSAMYLCASSPDRGTYEQYFGPGTRLTVT.

The rearrangement uses TRBV25-1 and TRBJ2-5; 11 bases are shared with TRBD1. J gave up 10 bases and V 5 bases, and 3 bases lay outside the gene matches. Germline values: CDR1 MGHDK, CDR2 SYGVNS. This CDR3 has 12 residues. The DNA for the CDR3 is TGTGCCAGCAGTCCCGGGACAGGGGGCCAGTACTTC. It yields the protein CASSPGTGGQYF.

This clone has just one count. The V gene is TRBV28, the J gene TRBJ1-1; 8 bases line up with TRBD1. Germline CDR1 and CDR2: MDHEN and SYDVKM. Germline trimming cut 6 bases from V and 11 bases from J; bases unmatched to any gene: 8. The CDR3 extends over 12 amino acids. This CDR3 is CASSRGQGRAFF. CDR3 coding DNA: TGTGCCAGCAGCCGCGGACAGGGCAGGGCTTTCTTT.

This chain connects TRBV5-5 to TRBJ2-7, with D perhaps matching TRBD1 (6 bases). CDR3 size: 13 residues. Per the germline V gene, CDR1 is SGHKS and CDR2 is YYEKEE (reference sequence). The V and J ends lost 6 bases and 3 bases respectively, with 13 bases between them. In DNA, the CDR3 is TGTGCCAGCATAGGGGGATTCCTCTACGAGCAGTACTTC. Amino acids: CASIGGFLYEQYF.

V usage is TRBV9 and J usage is TRBJ2-1; 9 bases align to TRBD2. The trim removed 0 bases at V and 9 bases at J, leaving 7 bases unmatched. The CDR3 covers 15 residues. Germline V CDR1 and CDR2: SGDLS, YYNGEE. The DNA of the CDR3 is TGTGCCAGCAGCGTAGGTAGCGGGAGTTCTCGTGAGCAGTTCTTC. This gives the protein CASSVGSGSSREQFF.

The chain recombines TRBV15 with TRBJ2-5; D gene uncertain. The CDR3 totals 12 residues. Trimming left V 3 bases short and J 2 bases short, with 4 bases between. In germline, CDR1 is LNHNV, CDR2 YYDKDF (reference sequence). This CDR3 is CATSRQQETQYF. CDR3 coding DNA: TGTGCCACCAGCAGGCAGCAAGAGACCCAGTACTTC.

This sequence joins TRBV2 and TRBJ2-7; perhaps TRBD1 as D (6 bases). Germline V lookup: CDR1 SNHLY, CDR2 FYNNEI. This CDR3 has 14 amino acids. Trimming took off 4 bases at V and 5 bases at J, with 15 bases between the two ends. The chain's CDR3 is CASSVGGSRDEQYF. The DNA for the CDR3 is TGTGCCAGCAGTGTAGGGGGTAGTAGGGACGAGCAGTACTTC.

The chain uses TRBV27 and TRBJ1-2, with a tentative D call TRBD1 (6 bases). This CDR3 has 14 amino acids. V was cut by 1 base and J by 3 bases, with 9 bases left in between. The germline gives CDR1 MNHEY, CDR2 SMNVEV (reference sequence). The CDR3 nucleotides are TGTGCCAGCAGTTTATTACAGGGTGACTATGGCTACACCTTC. This codes for CASSLLQGDYGYTF.

The V call is TRBV29-1, the J call TRBJ2-7; D is possibly TRBD1 (5 bases). Between the trimmed V and J ends, which lost 5 bases and 5 bases, there was a span of 16 bases. CDR1 SQVTM and CDR2 ANQGSEA come from the germline V gene. The CDR3 spans 13 residues. CDR3 bases: TGCAGCGTTCCCCCTGGCAGGGTCCACGAGCAGTACTTC. Its translation: CSVPPGRVHEQYF.

The J gene is TRBJ2-3, the V gene TRBV5-8; tentatively, D is TRBD1 (6 bases). This CDR3 is 12 amino acids long. Deletions cut 3 bases from V and 4 bases from J, with 6 bases between. Germline V gene lookup returns CDR1 SGHTS and CDR2 YDEGEE. The CDR3 loop reads CASSYRADTQYF. For the CDR3, the DNA is TGTGCCAGCAGCTACAGGGCAGATACGCAGTATTTT.

The V call is TRBV5-1, the J call TRBJ2-3, with a tentative D call TRBD2 (6 bases). This CDR3 spans 16 amino acids. Trimming stripped 2 bases from V and 0 bases from J, with 13 bases between. Germline CDR1 is SGHRS and CDR2 is YFSETQ. The CDR3 loop reads CASSFGLASSTDTQYF. The CDR3, as DNA: TGCGCCAGCAGCTTCGGTCTAGCGAGCAGCACAGATACGCAGTATTTT.